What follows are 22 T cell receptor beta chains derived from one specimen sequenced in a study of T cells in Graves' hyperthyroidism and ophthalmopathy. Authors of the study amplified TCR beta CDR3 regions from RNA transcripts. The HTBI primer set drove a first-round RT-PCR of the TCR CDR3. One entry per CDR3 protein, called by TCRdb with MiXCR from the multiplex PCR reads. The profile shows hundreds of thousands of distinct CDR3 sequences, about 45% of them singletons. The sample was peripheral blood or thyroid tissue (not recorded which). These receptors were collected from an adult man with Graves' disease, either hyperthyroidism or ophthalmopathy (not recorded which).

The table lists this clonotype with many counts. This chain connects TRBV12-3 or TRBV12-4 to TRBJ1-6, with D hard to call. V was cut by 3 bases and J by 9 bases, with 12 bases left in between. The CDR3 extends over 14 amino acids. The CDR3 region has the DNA TGTGCCAGCAGTTTGGCCGGGTCAAGTTCACCCCTCCACTTT. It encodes CASSLAGSSSPLHF.

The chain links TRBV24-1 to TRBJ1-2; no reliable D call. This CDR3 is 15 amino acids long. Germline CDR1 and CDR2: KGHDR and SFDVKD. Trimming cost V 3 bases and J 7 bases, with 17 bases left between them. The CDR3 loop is CATSDPTRPGAGYTF. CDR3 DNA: TGTGCCACCAGTGATCCCACCCGTCCAGGAGCTGGCTACACCTTC.

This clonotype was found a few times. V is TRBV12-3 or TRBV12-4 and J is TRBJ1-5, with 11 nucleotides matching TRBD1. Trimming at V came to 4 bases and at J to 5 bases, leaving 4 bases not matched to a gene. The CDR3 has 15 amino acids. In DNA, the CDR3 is TGTGCCAGCAGTTCAGGACAGGGGGCAGATCAGCCCCAGCATTTT. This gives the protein CASSSGQGADQPQHF.

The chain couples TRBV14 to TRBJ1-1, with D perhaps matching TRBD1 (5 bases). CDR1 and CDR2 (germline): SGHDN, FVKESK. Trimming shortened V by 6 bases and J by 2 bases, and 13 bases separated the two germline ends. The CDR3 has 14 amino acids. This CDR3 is CASRKGRFNTEAFF. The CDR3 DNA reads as TGTGCCAGCAGAAAGGGGAGGTTTAACACTGAAGCTTTCTTT. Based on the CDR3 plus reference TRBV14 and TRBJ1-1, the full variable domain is EAGVTQFPSHSVIEKGQTVTLRCDPISGHDNLYWYRRVMGKEIKFLLHFVKESKQDESGMPNNRFLAERTGGTYSTLKVQPAELEDSGVYFCASRKGRFNTEAFFGQGTRLTVV.

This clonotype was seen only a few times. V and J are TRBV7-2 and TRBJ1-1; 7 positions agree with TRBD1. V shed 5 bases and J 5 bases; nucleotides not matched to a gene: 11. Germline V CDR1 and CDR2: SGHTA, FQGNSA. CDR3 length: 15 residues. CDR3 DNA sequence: TGTGCCAGCAGCCACGTTAGGGGGCGAGGGACTGAAGCTTTCTTT. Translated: CASSHVRGRGTEAFF. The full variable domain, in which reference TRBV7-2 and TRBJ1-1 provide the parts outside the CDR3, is GAGVSQSPSNKVTEKGKDVELRCDPISGHTALYWYRQSLGQGLEFLIYFQGNSAPDKSGLPSDRFSAERTGGSVSTLTIQRTQQEDSAVYLCASSHVRGRGTEAFFGQGTRLTVV.

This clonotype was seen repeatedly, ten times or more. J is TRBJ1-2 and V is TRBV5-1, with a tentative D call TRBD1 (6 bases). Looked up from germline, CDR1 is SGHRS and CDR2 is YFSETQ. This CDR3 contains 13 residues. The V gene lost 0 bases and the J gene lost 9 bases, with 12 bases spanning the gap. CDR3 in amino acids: CASSLVPGASYTF. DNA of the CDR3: TGCGCCAGCAGCTTGGTTCCGGGGGCGAGCTACACCTTC.

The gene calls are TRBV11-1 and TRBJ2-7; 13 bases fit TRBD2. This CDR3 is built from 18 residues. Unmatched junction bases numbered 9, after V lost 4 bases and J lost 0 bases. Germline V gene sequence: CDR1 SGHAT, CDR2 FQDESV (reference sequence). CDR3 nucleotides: TGTGCCAGCAGCTCGGGACTAGCGGGATTAGAAAGCTCCTACGAGCAGTACTTC. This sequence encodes CASSSGLAGLESSYEQYF.

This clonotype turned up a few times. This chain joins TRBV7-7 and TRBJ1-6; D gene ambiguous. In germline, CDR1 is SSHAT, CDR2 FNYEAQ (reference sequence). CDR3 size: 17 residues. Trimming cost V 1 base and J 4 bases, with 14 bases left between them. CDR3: CASSLGAGLSYNSPLHF. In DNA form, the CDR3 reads TGTGCCAGCAGCTTAGGAGCAGGCCTGAGTTATAATTCACCCCTCCACTTT. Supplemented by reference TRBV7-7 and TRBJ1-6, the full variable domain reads GAGVSQSPRYKVTKRGQDVTLRCDPISSHATLYWYQQALGQGPEFLTYFNYEAQPDKSGLPSDRFSAERPEGSISTLTIQRTEQRDSAMYRCASSLGAGLSYNSPLHFGNGTRLTVT.

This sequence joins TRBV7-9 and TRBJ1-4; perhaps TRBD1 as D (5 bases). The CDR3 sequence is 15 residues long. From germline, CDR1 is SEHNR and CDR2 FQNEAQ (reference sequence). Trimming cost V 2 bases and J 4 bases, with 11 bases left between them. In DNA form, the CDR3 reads TGTGCCAGCAGCTTAACGCGACAGTTTAATGAAAAACTGTTTTTT. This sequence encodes CASSLTRQFNEKLFF.

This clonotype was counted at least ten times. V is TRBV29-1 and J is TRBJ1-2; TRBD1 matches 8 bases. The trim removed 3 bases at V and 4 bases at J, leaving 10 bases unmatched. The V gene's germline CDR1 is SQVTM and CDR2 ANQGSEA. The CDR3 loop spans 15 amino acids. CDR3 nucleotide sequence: TGCAGCGTTGAGCCCGTTACAGGGGGACTCTATGGCTACACCTTC. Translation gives CSVEPVTGGLYGYTF.

The CDR3 loop reads CASSGTGGLNTEAFF. The CDR3 coding sequence is TGTGCCAGCAGCGGGACAGGGGGATTGAACACTGAAGCTTTCTTT. The rearrangement uses TRBV7-9 and TRBJ1-1, with 11 bases fitting TRBD1. Germline V lookup: CDR1 SEHNR, CDR2 FQNEAQ (reference sequence). With 5 bases clipped from V and 0 bases from J, the junction kept 2 bases outside the gene matches. The CDR3 is 15 amino acids.

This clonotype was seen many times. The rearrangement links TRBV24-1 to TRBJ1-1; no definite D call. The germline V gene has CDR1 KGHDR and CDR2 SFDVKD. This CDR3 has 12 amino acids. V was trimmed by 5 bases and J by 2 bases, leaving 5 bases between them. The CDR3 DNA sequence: TGTGCCACCAGTGCCCCAAACACTGAAGCTTTCTTT. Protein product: CATSAPNTEAFF.

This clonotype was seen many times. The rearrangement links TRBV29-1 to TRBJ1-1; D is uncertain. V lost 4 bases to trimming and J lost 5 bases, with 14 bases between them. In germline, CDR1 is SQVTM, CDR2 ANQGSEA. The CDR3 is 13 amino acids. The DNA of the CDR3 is TGCAGCGTTGGACGGAGCCAGCAGACTGAAGCTTTCTTT. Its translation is CSVGRSQQTEAFF.

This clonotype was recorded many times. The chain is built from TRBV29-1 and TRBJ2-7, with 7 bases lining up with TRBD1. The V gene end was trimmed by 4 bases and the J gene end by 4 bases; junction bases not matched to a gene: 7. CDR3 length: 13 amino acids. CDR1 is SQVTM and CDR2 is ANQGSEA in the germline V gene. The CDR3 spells CSVAYRGTYEQYF. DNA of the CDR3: TGCAGCGTTGCATACAGGGGTACTTACGAGCAGTACTTC.

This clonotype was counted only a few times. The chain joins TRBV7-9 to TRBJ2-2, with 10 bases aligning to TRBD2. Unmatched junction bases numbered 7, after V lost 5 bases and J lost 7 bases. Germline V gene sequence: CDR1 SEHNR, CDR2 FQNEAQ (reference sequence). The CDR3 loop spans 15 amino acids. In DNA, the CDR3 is TGTGCCAGCAGCGATCTAGCGGGAGTTAGCGGGGAGCTGTTTTTT. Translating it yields CASSDLAGVSGELFF.

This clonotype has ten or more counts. Here the CDR3 reads CASSRLRDTEAFF. CDR3 bases: TGTGCCAGCAGCCGATTGAGGGACACTGAAGCTTTCTTT. V and J are TRBV7-9 and TRBJ1-1; D call uncertain. V was trimmed by 5 bases and J by 3 bases, leaving 10 bases between them. Germline V gene sequence: CDR1 SEHNR, CDR2 FQNEAQ (reference sequence). The CDR3 sequence is 13 residues long. The whole variable domain, filled in from reference TRBV7-9 and TRBJ1-1, reads DTGVSQNPRHKITKRGQNVTFRCDPISEHNRLYWYRQTLGQGPEFLTYFQNEAQLEKSRLLSDRFSAERPKGSFSTLEIQRTEQGDSAMYLCASSRLRDTEAFFGQGTRLTVV.

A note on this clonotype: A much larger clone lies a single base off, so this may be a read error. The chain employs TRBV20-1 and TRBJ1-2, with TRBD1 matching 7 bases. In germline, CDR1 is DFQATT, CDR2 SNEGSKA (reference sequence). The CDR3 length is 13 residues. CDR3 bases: TGCAGTGCTAGACCCAGGGGGGGTTATGGCCACACCTTC. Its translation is CSARPRGGYGHTF.

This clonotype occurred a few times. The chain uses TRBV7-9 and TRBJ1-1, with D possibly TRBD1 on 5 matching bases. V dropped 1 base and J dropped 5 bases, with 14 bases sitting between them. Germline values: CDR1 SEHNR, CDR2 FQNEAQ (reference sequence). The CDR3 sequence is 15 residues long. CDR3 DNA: TGTGCCAGCAGCTTAGTTGAGGGGCTAAGGACTGAAGCTTTCTTT. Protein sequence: CASSLVEGLRTEAFF.

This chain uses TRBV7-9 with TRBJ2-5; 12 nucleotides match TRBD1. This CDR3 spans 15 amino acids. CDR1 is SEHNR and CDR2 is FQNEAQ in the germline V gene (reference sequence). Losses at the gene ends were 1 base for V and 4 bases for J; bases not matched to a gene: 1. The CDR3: CASSLEGQGAETQYF. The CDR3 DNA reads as TGTGCCAGCAGCTTAGAGGGACAGGGGGCAGAGACCCAGTACTTC.

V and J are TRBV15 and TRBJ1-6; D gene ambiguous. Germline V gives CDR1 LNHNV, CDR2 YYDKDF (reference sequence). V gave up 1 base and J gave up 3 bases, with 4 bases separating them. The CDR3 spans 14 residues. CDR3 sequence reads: CATSRAIYNSPLHF. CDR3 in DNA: TGTGCCACCAGCAGAGCCATCTATAATTCACCCCTCCACTTT. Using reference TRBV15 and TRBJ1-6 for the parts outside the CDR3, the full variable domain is DAMVIQNPRYQVTQFGKPVTLSCSQTLNHNVMYWYQQKSSQAPKLLFHYYDKDFNNEADTPDNFQSRRPNTSFCFLDIRSPGLGDTAMYLCATSRAIYNSPLHFGNGTRLTVT.

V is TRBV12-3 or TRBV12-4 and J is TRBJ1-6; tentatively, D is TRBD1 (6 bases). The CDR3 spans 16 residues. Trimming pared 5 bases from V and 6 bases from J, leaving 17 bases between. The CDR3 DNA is TGTGCCAGCAGTGAACGCGGGGGGGGCCGTAATTCACCCCTCCACTTT. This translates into CASSERGGGRNSPLHF.

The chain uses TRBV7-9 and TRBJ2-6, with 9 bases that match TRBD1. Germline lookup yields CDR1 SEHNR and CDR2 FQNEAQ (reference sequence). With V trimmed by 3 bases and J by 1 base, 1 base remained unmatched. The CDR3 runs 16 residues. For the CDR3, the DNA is TGTGCCAGCAGCTTTGGGACAGGGTCTGGGGCCAACGTCCTGACTTTC. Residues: CASSFGTGSGANVLTF. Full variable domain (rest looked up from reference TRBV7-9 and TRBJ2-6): DTGVSQNPRHKITKRGQNVTFRCDPISEHNRLYWYRQTLGQGPEFLTYFQNEAQLEKSRLLSDRFSAERPKGSFSTLEIQRTEQGDSAMYLCASSFGTGSGANVLTFGAGSRLTVL.